The rows below give T cell receptor beta chains drawn from one sample of a study of PD-L1 blockade in urothelial cancer. TCRdb keeps only in-frame clones here, not all; method: immunoSEQ multiplex PCR. The sample has 95,000 to 100,000 clones; roughly 87% are singletons. The specimen comprised PBMCs, sampled around atezolizumab (anti-PD-L1) treatment. The receptors originated from a man aged 55 to 70 with urothelial cancer. Each CDR3 is given with its conserved first and last residue. The D gene is left open where the match is weak. Clone size appears in some rows only: once, few, many, or a class for an expanded clone.

TRBJ1-2 TRBV9 NA NA TGTGCCAGCAGCGTAGCGGGGGTGAAAGGCTACACCTTC CASSVAGVKGYTF
TRBJ2-1 TRBV6-1 NA TRBD2 TGTGCCAGCAGTGAAAAACGTAGCGGGGGGGCCAATGAGCAGTTCTTC CASSEKRSGGANEQFF
TRBJ1-1 TRBV7-3 NA NA TGTGCCAGCAGTCCTAGTGTGAACACTGAAGCTTTCTTT CASSPSVNTEAFF
TRBJ2-7 TRBV5-1 NA NA TGCGCCAGCAGCCCGGGGGACTCCTACGAGCAGTACTTC CASSPGDSYEQYF
TRBJ2-5 TRBV14 NA TRBD1 TGTGCCAGCAGCCCTCCGGGACAGGGACAAGAGACCCAGTACTTC CASSPPGQGQETQYF
TRBJ1-2 TRBV6-5 NA NA TGTGCCAGCAGTTACTCTTCAGGGGACCCACGCTATGGCTACACCTTC CASSYSSGDPRYGYTF
TRBJ2-7 TRBV27 NA NA TGTGCCAGCGCCTCGGGGAGCTCCTACGAGCAGTACTTC CASASGSSYEQYF
TRBJ1-5 TRBV5-8 NA NA TGTGCCAGCAGCCGGAGCGAGGACAACTATAGCAATCAGCCCCAGCATTTT CASSRSEDNYSNQPQHF
TRBJ2-5 TRBV9 NA NA TGTGCCAGCAGCGGTCAACTGGGAGGCGGGGAGACCCAGTACTTC CASSGQLGGGETQYF
TRBJ1-2 TRBV5-5 once TRBD1 TGTGCCAGCAGCTTGGGTTTGGCAGGGGGCTATGGCTACACCTTC CASSLGLAGGYGYTF
TRBJ2-7 TRBV4-2 NA NA TGTGCCAGCAGCCATGCCGGGATGAGCTCCTACGAGCAGTACTTC CASSHAGMSSYEQYF
TRBJ2-1 TRBV18 NA TRBD2 TGTGCCAGCTCACCACCAAAATGGGGACTAGCGGGGGCCACCGTGCAGTTCTTC CASSPPKWGLAGATVQFF
TRBJ1-3 TRBV19 NA NA TGTGCCAGTAGTCCAACCGGACAGTCTGGAAACACCATATATTTT CASSPTGQSGNTIYF